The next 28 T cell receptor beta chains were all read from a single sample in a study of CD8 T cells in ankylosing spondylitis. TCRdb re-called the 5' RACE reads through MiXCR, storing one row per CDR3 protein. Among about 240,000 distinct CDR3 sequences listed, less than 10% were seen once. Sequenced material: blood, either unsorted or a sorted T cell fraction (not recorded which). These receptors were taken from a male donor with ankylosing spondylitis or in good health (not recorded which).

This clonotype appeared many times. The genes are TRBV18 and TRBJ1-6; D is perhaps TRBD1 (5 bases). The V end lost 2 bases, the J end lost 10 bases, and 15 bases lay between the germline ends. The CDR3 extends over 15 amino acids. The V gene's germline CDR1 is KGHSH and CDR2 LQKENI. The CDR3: CASSPGTPQGSPLHF. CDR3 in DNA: TGTGCCAGCTCACCAGGCACCCCCCAGGGATCACCCCTCCACTTT.

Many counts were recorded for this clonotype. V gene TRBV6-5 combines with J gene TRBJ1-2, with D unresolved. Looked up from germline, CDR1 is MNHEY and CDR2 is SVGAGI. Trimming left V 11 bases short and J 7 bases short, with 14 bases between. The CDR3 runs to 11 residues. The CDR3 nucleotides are TGTGCCGCCGGTGGGCCTAGTGGCTACACCTTC. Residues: CAAGGPSGYTF.

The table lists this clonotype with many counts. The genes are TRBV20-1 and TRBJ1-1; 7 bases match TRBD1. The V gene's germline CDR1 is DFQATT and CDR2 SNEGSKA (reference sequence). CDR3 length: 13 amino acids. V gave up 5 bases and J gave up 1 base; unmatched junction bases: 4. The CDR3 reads CSAPGQPNTEAFF. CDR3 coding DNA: TGCAGTGCTCCGGGACAGCCGAACACTGAAGCTTTCTTT.

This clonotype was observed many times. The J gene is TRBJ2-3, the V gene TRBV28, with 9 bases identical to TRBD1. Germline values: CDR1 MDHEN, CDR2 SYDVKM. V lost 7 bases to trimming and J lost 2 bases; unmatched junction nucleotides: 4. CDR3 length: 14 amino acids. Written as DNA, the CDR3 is TGTGCCAGCAACCGGGACAGGGACACAGATACGCAGTATTTT. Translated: CASNRDRDTDTQYF.

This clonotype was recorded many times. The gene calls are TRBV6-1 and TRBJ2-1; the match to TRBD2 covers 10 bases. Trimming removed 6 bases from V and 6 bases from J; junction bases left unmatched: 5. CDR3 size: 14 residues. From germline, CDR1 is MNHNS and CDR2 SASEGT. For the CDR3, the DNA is TGTGCCAGCAGCCCTAGCGGGAGTTTCAATGAGCAGTTCTTC. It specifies CASSPSGSFNEQFF.

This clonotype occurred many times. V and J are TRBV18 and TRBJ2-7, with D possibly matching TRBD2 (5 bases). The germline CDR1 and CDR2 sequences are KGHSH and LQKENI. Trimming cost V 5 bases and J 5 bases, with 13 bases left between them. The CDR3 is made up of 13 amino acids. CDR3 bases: TGTGCCAGCTCAGAGGGCTCCTACAACGAGCAGTACTTC. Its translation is CASSEGSYNEQYF.

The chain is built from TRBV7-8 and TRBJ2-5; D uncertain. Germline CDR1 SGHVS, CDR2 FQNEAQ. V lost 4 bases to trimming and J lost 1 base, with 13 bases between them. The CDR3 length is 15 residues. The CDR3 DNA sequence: TGTGCCAGCAGCTCCCCGGAAGGTGGCCAAGAGACCCAGTACTTC. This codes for CASSSPEGGQETQYF. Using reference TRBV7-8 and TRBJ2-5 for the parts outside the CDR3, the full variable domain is GAGVSQSPRYKVAKRGQDVALRCDPISGHVSLFWYQQALGQGPEFLTYFQNEAQLDKSGLPSDRFFAERPEGSVSTLKIQRTQQEDSAVYLCASSSPEGGQETQYFGPGTRLLVL.

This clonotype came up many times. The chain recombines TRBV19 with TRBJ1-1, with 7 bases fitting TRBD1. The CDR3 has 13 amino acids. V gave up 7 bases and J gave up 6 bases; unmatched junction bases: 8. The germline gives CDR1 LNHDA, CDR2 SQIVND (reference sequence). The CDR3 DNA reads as TGTGCCAGTACCCTGACAGGGATCGCTGAAGCTTTCTTT. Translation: CASTLTGIAEAFF.

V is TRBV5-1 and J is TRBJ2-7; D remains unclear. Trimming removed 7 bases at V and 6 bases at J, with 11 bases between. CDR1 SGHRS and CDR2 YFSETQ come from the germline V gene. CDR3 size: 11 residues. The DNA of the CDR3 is TGCGCCAGCCAGCAATTAGGCGAGCAGTACTTC. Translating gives CASQQLGEQYF.

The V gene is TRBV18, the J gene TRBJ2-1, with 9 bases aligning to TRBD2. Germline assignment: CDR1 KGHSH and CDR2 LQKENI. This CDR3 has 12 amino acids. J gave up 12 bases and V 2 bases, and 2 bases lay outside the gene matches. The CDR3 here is CASSPETSGQFF. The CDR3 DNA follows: TGTGCCAGCTCACCAGAGACTAGCGGGCAGTTCTTC.

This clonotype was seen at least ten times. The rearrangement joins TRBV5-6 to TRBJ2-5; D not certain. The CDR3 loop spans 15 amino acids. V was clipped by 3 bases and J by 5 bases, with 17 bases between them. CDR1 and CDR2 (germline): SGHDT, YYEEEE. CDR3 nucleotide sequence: TGTGCCAGCAGCTCCGCGGTAGAGGATGAGGAGACCCAGTACTTC. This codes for CASSSAVEDEETQYF.

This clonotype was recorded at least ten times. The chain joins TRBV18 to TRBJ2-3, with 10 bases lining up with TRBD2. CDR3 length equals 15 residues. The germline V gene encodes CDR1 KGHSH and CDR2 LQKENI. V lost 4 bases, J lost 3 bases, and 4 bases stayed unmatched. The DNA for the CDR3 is TGTGCCAGCTCACTTGGACTAGCGGTTACAGATACGCAGTATTTT. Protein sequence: CASSLGLAVTDTQYF.

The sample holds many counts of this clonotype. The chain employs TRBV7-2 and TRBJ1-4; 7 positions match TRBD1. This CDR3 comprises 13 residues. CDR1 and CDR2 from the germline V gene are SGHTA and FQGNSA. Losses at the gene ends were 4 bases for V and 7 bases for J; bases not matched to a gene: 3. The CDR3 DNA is TGTGCCAGCAGCTACAGGGGTGGTGAAAAACTGTTTTTT. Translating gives CASSYRGGEKLFF.

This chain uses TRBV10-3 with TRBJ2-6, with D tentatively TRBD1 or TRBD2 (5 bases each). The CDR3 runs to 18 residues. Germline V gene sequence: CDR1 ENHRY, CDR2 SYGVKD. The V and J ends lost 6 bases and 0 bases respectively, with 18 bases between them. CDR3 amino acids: CAIRAGTLGNSGANVLTF. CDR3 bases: TGTGCCATCAGGGCAGGGACCTTGGGGAACTCTGGGGCCAACGTCCTGACTTTC.

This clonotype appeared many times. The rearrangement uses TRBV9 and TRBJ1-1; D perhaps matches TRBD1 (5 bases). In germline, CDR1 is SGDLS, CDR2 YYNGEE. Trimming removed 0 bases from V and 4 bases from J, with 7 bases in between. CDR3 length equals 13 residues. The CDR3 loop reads CASSVGQSTEAFF. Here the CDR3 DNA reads TGTGCCAGCAGCGTAGGACAGAGCACTGAAGCTTTCTTT.

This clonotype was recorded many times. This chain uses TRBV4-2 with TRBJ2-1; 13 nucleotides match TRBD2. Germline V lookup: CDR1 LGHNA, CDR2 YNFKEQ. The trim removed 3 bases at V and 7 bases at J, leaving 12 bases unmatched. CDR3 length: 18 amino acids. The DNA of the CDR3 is TGTGCCAGCAGCCATCGACTAGCGGGAGGAGAGGAGGGAAATGAGCAGTTCTTC. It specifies CASSHRLAGGEEGNEQFF.

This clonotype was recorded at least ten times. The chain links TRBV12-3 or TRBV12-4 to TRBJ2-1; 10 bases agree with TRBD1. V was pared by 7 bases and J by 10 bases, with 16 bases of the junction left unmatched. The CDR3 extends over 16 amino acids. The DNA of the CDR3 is TGTGCCAGCAAAAGGGGTGCCGGACAGGGGGAAGGAGAGCAGTTCTTC. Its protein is CASKRGAGQGEGEQFF.

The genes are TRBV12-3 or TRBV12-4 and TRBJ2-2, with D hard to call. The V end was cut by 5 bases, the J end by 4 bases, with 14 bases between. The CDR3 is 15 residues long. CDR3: CASSPSGVPTGELFF. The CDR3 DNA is TGTGCCAGCAGTCCCTCAGGCGTTCCCACCGGGGAGCTGTTTTTT.

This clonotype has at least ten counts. The CDR3 region is CASSLGAGTSNQPQHF. CDR3 sequence (DNA): TGTGCCAGCAGCTTGGGAGCAGGAACTAGCAATCAGCCCCAGCATTTT. The chain employs TRBV5-6 and TRBJ1-5; no reliable D call. The ends were cut back, 0 bases at V and 0 bases at J, with 10 bases in the middle. The germline gives CDR1 SGHDT, CDR2 YYEEEE. This CDR3 region has 16 residues.

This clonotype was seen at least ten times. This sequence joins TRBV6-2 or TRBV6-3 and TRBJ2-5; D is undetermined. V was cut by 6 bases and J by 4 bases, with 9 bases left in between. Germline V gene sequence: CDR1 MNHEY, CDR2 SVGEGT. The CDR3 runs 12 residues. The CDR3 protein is CASSLRRETQYF. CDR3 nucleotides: TGTGCCAGCAGCCTAAGAAGAGAGACCCAGTACTTC.

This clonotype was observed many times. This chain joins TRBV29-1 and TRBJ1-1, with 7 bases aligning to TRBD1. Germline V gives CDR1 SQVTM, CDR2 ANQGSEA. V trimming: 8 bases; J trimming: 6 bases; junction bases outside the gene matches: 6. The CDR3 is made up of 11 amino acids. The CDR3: CSSEGTAEAFF. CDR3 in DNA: TGCAGCTCAGAGGGGACAGCTGAAGCTTTCTTT.

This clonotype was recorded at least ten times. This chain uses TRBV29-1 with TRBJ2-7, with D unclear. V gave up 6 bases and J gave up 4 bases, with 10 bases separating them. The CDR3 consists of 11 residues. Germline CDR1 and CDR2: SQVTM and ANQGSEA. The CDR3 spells CSVLWQYEQYF. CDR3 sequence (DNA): TGCAGCGTGCTCTGGCAGTACGAGCAGTACTTC.

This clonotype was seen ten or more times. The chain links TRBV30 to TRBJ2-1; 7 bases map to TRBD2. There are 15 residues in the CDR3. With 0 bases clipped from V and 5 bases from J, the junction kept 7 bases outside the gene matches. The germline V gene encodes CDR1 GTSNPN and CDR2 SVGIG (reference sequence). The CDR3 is CAWSVYQGGNNEQFF. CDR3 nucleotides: TGTGCCTGGAGTGTTTACCAGGGAGGGAACAATGAGCAGTTCTTC.

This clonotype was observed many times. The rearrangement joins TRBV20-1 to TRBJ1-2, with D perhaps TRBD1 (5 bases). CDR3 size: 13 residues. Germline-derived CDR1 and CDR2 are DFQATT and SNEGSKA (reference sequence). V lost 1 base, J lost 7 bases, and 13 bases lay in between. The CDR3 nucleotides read TGCAGTGCTAGAGGGGGGGAGGGTAGTGGCTACACCTTC. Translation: CSARGGEGSGYTF.

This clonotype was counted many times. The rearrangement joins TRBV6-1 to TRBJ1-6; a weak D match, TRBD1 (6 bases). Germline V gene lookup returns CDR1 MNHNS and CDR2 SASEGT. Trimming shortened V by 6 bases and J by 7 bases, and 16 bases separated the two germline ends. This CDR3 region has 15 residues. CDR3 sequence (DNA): TGTGCCAGCAGGCCCCTGGGCAGGGGCAATTCACCCCTCCACTTT. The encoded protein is CASRPLGRGNSPLHF.

The DNA for the CDR3 is TGCAGTGCTAGAGACTTGGGCCACCTACTCAATCAGCCCCAGCATTTT. It is translated as CSARDLGHLLNQPQHF. The V and J genes are TRBV20-1 and TRBJ1-5; D remains unclear. The CDR3 consists of 16 residues. Per the germline V gene, CDR1 is DFQATT and CDR2 is SNEGSKA (reference sequence). V lost 0 bases, J lost 3 bases, and 15 bases lay in between.

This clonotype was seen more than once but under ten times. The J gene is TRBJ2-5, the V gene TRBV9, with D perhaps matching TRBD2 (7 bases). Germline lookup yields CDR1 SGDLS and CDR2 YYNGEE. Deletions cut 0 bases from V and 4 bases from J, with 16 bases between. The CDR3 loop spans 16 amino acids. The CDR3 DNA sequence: TGTGCCAGCAGCGTAGGCCTTGGCGGGGGCCCAGAGACCCAGTACTTC. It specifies CASSVGLGGGPETQYF.

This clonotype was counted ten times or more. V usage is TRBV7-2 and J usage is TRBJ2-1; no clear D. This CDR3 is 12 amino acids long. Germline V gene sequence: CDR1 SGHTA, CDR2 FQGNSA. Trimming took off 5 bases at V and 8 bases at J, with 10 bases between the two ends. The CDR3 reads CASSTYVDEQFF. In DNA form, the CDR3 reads TGTGCCAGCAGCACGTACGTGGATGAGCAGTTCTTC.